This is a list of T cell receptor beta chains from one sample in a study of blood T cell repertoires in COVID-19. Clones were read by immunoSEQ multiplex PCR, and TCRdb kept only the in-frame ones, dropping some. This sample yields more than 140,000 clones, of which 70% to 85% are seen a single time; more than 5.5% belongs to the top ten. The sequenced sample consisted of peripheral blood. Receptors were obtained from a woman in her fifties or sixties in a cohort sampled during active or convalescent COVID-19. CDR3s include the opening cysteine and the closing phenylalanine or tryptophan. The D gene is left open where the match is weak. Clone size appears in some rows only: once, few, many, or a class for an expanded clone.

CDR3aa	CDR3nt	v_gene	j_gene	d_gene	abundance
CATSRTWDSYEQYF	TGTGCCACCAGCAGGACCTGGGACAGCTACGAGCAGTACTTC	TRBV15	TRBJ2-7	TRBD1	.
CASSLGEGFGSQPQHF	TGTGCCAGCAGCTTAGGAGAGGGATTCGGCAGTCAGCCCCAGCATTTT	TRBV7-8	TRBJ1-5	.	.
CASSLVSGNTEAFF	TGTGCCAGCAGCTTAGTCTCGGGGAACACTGAAGCTTTCTTT	TRBV7-2	TRBJ1-1	.	.
CASSQDSPGTGDNEQFF	TGTGCCAGCAGCCAAGACAGTCCCGGGACAGGGGACAATGAGCAGTTCTTC	TRBV3-1/TRBV3-2	TRBJ2-1	TRBD1	once
CASSLTAENGYTF	TGTGCCAGCAGCCTAACAGCCGAAAATGGCTACACCTTC	TRBV3-1/TRBV3-2	TRBJ1-2	.	.
CAISPSTSAVETQYF	TGTGCCATCAGCCCCTCGACTAGCGCCGTAGAGACCCAGTACTTC	TRBV10-3	TRBJ2-5	TRBD2	.
CASSHPGGTYEQYF	TGTGCCAGCAGCCACCCGGGGGGTACCTACGAGCAGTACTTC	TRBV7-9	TRBJ2-7	TRBD2	.
CAIGGGVSVHGYTF	TGTGCCATCGGCGGGGGGGTCTCCGTCCATGGCTACACCTTC	TRBV10-3	TRBJ1-2	.	.
CASRSGERSYGYTF	TGTGCCAGCAGGTCAGGGGAGAGGAGCTATGGCTACACCTTC	TRBV6-5	TRBJ1-2	.	.
CASRREPQHF	TGTGCCAGCAGGAGGGAGCCCCAGCATTTT	TRBV6-4	TRBJ1-5	.	.
CASKGDRSNSPLHF	TGTGCCAGTAAGGGGGACAGGTCTAATTCACCCCTCCACTTT	TRBV19	TRBJ1-6	TRBD1	.
CASSVEGVAGGRNEQFF	TGTGCCAGCAGCGTAGAAGGGGTAGCGGGGGGGCGTAATGAGCAGTTCTTC	TRBV9	TRBJ2-1	TRBD2	.
CASRAQGAGSTEAFF	TGTGCCAGCAGGGCACAGGGGGCGGGGAGCACTGAAGCTTTCTTT	TRBV2	TRBJ1-1	TRBD1	.
CASSRGNTEAFF	TGTGCCAGCTCCCGGGGTAACACTGAAGCTTTCTTT	TRBV18	TRBJ1-1	.	.
CASSQGVGQGGYGYTF	TGCGCCAGCAGCCAAGGAGTAGGACAGGGGGGCTATGGCTACACCTTC	TRBV4-1	TRBJ1-2	TRBD1	.
CSVADRGGQPQHF	TGCAGCGTCGCCGACAGGGGTGGTCAGCCCCAGCATTTT	TRBV29-1	TRBJ1-5	TRBD1	.
CASSLTGGSGYATNEKLFF	TGCGCCAGCAGCTTAACAGGGGGCAGCGGATACGCAACTAATGAAAAACTGTTTTTT	TRBV5-1	TRBJ1-4	TRBD1	.
CASSLALTVNTEAFF	TGTGCCAGCAGCTTAGCGCTAACAGTGAACACTGAAGCTTTCTTT	TRBV7-9	TRBJ1-1	.	.
CASSQDRGANYGYTF	TGCGCCAGCAGCCAAGACAGGGGGGCTAACTATGGCTACACCTTC	TRBV4-1	TRBJ1-2	TRBD1	once
CASSLWGTGGFRQETQYF	TGTGCCAGCAGTTTATGGGGGACAGGGGGATTTCGACAAGAGACCCAGTACTTC	TRBV27	TRBJ2-5	TRBD1	.
CASSQDSSPLSPLHF	TGTGCCAGCAGCCAGGACAGTTCTCCGCTTTCACCCCTCCACTTT	TRBV3-1/TRBV3-2	TRBJ1-6	.	few
CASSQEPTGTANTEAFF	TGTGCCAGCAGCCAGGAACCGACCGGGACAGCGAACACTGAAGCTTTCTTT	TRBV4-2	TRBJ1-1	TRBD1	.
CASSPGPHRGATEAFF	TGTGCCAGCAGCCCGGGGCCCCACAGGGGCGCCACTGAAGCTTTCTTT	TRBV5-6	TRBJ1-1	TRBD1	.
CASSPKQGPEYTGELFF	TGCGCCAGCAGCCCCAAACAGGGACCTGAATACACCGGGGAGCTGTTTTTT	TRBV4-1	TRBJ2-2	.	few
CASSYDRFNQPQHF	TGTGCCAGCAGTTACGACAGATTTAATCAGCCCCAGCATTTT	TRBV6-2/TRBV6-3	TRBJ1-5	.	.
CASSLTEQISGNTIYF	TGCGCCAGCAGCTTGACAGAACAAATCTCTGGAAACACCATATATTTT	TRBV5-1	TRBJ1-3	.	.
CAGRRGASEKLFF	TGTGCCGGGAGACGGGGGGCGAGTGAAAAACTGTTTTTT	TRBV30	TRBJ1-4	.	.
CASSRGLAGGTQETQYF	TGTGCCAGCAGTCGAGGACTAGCGGGGGGTACCCAAGAGACCCAGTACTTC	TRBV6-6	TRBJ2-5	TRBD2	few
CASSQVNTEAFF	TGTGCCAGCAGCCAAGTAAACACTGAAGCTTTCTTT	TRBV3-1/TRBV3-2	TRBJ1-1	.	.
CASRFSRRSQVGTEAFF	TGTGCCAGTAGATTCTCTCGTCGGTCCCAGGTAGGCACTGAAGCTTTCTTT	TRBV19	TRBJ1-1	.	.
CAWTGQPNTEAFF	TGTGCCTGGACTGGACAGCCGAACACTGAAGCTTTCTTT	TRBV30	TRBJ1-1	.	.
CASSLRDLDEKLFF	TGCGCCAGCAGCCTCCGGGACTTGGATGAAAAACTGTTTTTT	TRBV5-1	TRBJ1-4	.	.
CASSYTGRGTGELFF	TGTGCCAGCAGCTACACAGGGAGAGGGACCGGGGAGCTGTTTTTT	TRBV7-6	TRBJ2-2	.	.
CASSLVDRANEQYF	TGTGCCAGCAGCTTAGTTGACAGGGCGAACGAGCAGTACTTC	TRBV11-2	TRBJ2-7	TRBD1	.
CASSGQLNFHF	TGTGCCAGCAGTGGACAGCTCAATTTTCATTTT	TRBV2	TRBJ1-5	.	.
CASSPQGSPVRFSPLHF	TGCGCCAGCAGTCCCCAGGGCAGCCCCGTTAGGTTTTCACCCCTCCACTTT	TRBV4-1	TRBJ1-6	.	.
CASSQDKGAGNTIYF	TGCGCCAGCAGCCAAGATAAAGGGGCTGGAAACACCATATATTTT	TRBV4-3	TRBJ1-3	.	.
CASSHPGQGNTEAFF	TGTGCCAGCAGTCACCCGGGACAGGGTAACACTGAAGCTTTCTTT	TRBV6-5	TRBJ1-1	TRBD1	.
CASSYNGVGYGYTF	TGTGCCAGCAGTTACAACGGGGTTGGCTATGGCTACACCTTC	TRBV6-5	TRBJ1-2	.	.
CASSLTILGKDTQYF	TGTGCCAGCAGCTTGACAATACTAGGCAAAGATACGCAGTATTTT	TRBV5-6	TRBJ2-3	.	once
CASSFSGTTVGKLFF	TGTGCCAGCAGCTTCTCCGGGACTACGGTCGGGAAACTGTTTTTT	TRBV9	TRBJ1-4	.	.
CASSMRQGSSPLHF	TGTGCCAGTAGTATGCGACAGGGATCTTCACCCCTCCACTTT	TRBV19	TRBJ1-6	TRBD1	.
CASSQRSGNTIYF	TGTGCCAGCAGTCAGCGCTCTGGAAACACCATATATTTT	TRBV6-6	TRBJ1-3	.	.
CASILRGGEGRQPQHF	TGTGCCAGTATCCTCAGAGGCGGGGAGGGACGACAGCCCCAGCATTTT	TRBV19	TRBJ1-5	.	.
CASKGSGGTSELFF	TGCGCCAGCAAAGGTAGCGGGGGTACCTCGGAGCTGTTTTTT	TRBV10-2	TRBJ2-2	TRBD2	.
CSASGLAGHTDTQYF	TGCAGTGCTAGTGGTCTAGCGGGCCACACAGATACGCAGTATTTT	TRBV20-1	TRBJ2-3	TRBD2	few
CATREGAAHTGELFF	TGTGCCACCAGAGAAGGGGCGGCGCACACCGGGGAGCTGTTTTTT	TRBV24-1	TRBJ2-2	.	.
CASSIGEQGSGYTF	TGTGCCAGTAGTATAGGAGAACAGGGGTCTGGCTACACCTTC	TRBV19	TRBJ1-2	TRBD1	.
CASSPSGGGYEQYF	TGTGCCAGCAGTCCATCGGGGGGCGGCTACGAGCAGTACTTC	TRBV6-5	TRBJ2-7	.	.
CASSVKAGGRDEQFF	TGTGCCAGCAGCGTAAAAGCGGGGGGGCGTGATGAGCAGTTCTTC	TRBV9	TRBJ2-1	TRBD2	.
CASSQGLRGLAKNIQYF	TGTGCCAGCAGCCAAGGTCTGCGGGGGTTGGCCAAAAACATTCAGTACTTC	TRBV3-1/TRBV3-2	TRBJ2-4	TRBD2	.
CASSSGLARSRPVVLTF	TGTGCCAGCAGCTCAGGACTAGCTCGTAGTAGGCCGGTCGTCCTGACTTTC	TRBV11-2	TRBJ2-6	TRBD2	.
CASSFQGLEDEQYF	TGCGCCAGCAGCTTTCAGGGGCTAGAGGACGAGCAGTACTTC	TRBV5-1	TRBJ2-7	.	.
CASTTQGFDGYTF	TGTGCCAGCACCACACAGGGGTTCGATGGCTACACCTTC	TRBV2	TRBJ1-2	TRBD1	.